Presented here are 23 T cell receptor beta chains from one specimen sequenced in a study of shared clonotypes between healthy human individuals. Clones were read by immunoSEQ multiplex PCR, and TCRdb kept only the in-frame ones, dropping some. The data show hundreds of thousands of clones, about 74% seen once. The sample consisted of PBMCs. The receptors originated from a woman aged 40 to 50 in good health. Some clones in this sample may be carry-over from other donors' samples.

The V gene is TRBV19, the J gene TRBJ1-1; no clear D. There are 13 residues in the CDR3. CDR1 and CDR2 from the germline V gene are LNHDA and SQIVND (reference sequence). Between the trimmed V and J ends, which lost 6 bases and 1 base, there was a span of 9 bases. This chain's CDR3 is CASSAWRNTEAFF. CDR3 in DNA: TGTGCCAGTAGCGCTTGGAGGAACACTGAAGCTTTCTTT.

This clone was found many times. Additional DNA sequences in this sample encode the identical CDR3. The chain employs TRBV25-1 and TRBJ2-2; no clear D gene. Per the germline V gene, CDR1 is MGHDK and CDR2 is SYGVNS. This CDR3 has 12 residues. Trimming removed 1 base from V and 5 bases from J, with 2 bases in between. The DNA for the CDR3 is TGTGCCAGCAGTGAATCTACCGGGGAGCTGTTTTTT. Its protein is CASSESTGELFF.

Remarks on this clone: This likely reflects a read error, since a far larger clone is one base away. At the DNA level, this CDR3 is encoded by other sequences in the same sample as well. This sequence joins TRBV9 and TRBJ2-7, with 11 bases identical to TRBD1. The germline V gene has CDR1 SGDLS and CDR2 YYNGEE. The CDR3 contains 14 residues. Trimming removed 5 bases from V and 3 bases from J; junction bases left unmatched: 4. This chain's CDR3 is CASSYGTGGYEQYF. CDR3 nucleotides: TGTGCCAGCAGTTACGGGACAGGGGGCTACGAGCAGTACTTC.

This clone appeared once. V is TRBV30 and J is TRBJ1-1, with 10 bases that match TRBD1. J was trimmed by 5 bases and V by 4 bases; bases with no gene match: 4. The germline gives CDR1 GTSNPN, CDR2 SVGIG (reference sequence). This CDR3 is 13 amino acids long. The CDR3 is CAWTGQGETEAFF. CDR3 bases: TGTGCCTGGACCGGACAGGGGGAAACTGAAGCTTTCTTT. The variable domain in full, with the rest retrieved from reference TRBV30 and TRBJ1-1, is SQTIHQWPATLVQPVGSPLSLECTVEGTSNPNLYWYRQAAGRGLQLLFYSVGIGQISSEVPQNLSASRPQDRQFILSSKKLLLSDSGFYLCAWTGQGETEAFFGQGTRLTVV.

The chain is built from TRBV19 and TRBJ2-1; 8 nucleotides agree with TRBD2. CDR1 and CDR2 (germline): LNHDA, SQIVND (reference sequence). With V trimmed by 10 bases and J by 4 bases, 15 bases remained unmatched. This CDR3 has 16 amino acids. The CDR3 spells CATGSQPAGGYNEQFF. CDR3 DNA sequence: TGTGCCACCGGGTCCCAGCCCGCGGGGGGTTACAATGAGCAGTTCTTC.

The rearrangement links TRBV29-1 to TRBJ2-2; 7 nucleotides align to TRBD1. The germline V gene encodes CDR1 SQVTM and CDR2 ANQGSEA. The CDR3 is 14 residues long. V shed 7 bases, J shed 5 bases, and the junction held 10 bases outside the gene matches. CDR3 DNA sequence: TGCAGCGGACGCAGCGACAGGGTAACCGGGGAGCTGTTTTTT. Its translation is CSGRSDRVTGELFF.

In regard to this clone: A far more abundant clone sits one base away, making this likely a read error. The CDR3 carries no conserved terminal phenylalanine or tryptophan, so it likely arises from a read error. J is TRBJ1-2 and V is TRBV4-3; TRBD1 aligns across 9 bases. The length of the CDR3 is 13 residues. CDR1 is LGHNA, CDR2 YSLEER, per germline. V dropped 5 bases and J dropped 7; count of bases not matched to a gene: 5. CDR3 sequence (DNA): TGCGCCAGCAGCGGGGGACAGGGTCTTGGCTACACCCTC. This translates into CASSGGQGLGYTL.

The CDR3 bases are TGTGCCAGCAGTGATTGGGCGGGGGCAAGGCCCGGGGAGCTGTTTTTT. Its protein is CASSDWAGARPGELFF. The chain uses TRBV6-1 and TRBJ2-2; TRBD2 might be the D (7 bases). The V end lost 3 bases, the J end lost 6 bases, and 17 bases lay between the germline ends. The germline V gene has CDR1 MNHNS and CDR2 SASEGT. This CDR3 is 16 amino acids long.

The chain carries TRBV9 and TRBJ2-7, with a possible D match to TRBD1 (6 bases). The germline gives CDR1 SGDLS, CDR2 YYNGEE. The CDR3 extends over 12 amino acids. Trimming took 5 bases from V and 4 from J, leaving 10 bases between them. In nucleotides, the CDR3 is TGTGCCAGCAGTCTAAGGGGGTACGAGCAGTACTTC. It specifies CASSLRGYEQYF.

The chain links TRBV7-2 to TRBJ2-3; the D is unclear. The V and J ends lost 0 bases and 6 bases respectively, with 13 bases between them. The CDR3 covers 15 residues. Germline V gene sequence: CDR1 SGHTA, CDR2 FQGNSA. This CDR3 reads CASSLAPLVVDTQYF. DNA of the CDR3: TGTGCCAGCAGCTTAGCGCCCCTGGTTGTGGATACGCAGTATTTT.

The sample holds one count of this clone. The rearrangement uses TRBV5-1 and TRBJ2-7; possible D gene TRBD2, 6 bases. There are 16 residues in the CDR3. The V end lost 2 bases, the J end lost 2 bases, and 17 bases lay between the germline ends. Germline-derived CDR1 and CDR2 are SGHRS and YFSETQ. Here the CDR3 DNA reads TGCGCCAGCAGCTTCCGAACTAGCCGAAGAACCTACGAGCAGTACTTC. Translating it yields CASSFRTSRRTYEQYF.

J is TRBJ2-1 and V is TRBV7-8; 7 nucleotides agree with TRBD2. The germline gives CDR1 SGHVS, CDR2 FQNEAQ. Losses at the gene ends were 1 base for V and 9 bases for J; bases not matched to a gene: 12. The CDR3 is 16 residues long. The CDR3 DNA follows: TGTGCCAGCAGCTTAGGATCCAGCGGGATACTTGGTGAGCAGTTCTTC. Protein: CASSLGSSGILGEQFF. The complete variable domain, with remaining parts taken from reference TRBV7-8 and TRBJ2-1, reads GAGVSQSPRYKVAKRGQDVALRCDPISGHVSLFWYQQALGQGPEFLTYFQNEAQLDKSGLPSDRFFAERPEGSVSTLKIQRTQQEDSAVYLCASSLGSSGILGEQFFGPGTRLTVL.

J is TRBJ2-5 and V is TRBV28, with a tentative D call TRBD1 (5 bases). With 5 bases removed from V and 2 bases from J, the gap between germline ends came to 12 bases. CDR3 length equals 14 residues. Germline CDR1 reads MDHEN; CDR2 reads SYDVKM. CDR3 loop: CASSPGHIQETQYF. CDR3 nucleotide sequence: TGTGCCAGCAGTCCCGGACACATACAAGAGACCCAGTACTTC.

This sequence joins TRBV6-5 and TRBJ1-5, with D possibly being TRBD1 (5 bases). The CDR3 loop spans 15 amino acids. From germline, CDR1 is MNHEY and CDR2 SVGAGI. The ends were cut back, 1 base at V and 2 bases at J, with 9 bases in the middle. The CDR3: CASSYLAGRNQPQHF. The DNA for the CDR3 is TGTGCCAGCAGTTACTTAGCAGGGCGCAATCAGCCCCAGCATTTT.

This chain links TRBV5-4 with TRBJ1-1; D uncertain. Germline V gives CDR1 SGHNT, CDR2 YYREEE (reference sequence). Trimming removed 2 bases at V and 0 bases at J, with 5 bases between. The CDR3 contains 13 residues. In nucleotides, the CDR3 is TGTGCCAGCAGCTTAGACATGAACACTGAAGCTTTCTTT. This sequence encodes CASSLDMNTEAFF.

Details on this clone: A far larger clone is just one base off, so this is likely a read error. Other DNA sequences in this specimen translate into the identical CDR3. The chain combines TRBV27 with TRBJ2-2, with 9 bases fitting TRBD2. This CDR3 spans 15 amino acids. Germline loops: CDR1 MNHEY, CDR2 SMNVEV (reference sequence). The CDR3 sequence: CASSSSGRNTGELFF. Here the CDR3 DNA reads TGTGCCAGCAGTTCGAGCGGGAGGAACACCGGGGAGCTGTTCTTT.

The CDR3 region has the DNA TGTGCCAGCAGCCTAGGGACTAGCGGGAGATCAAATACGCAGTATTTT. Translated, it gives CASSLGTSGRSNTQYF. The chain carries TRBV5-4 and TRBJ2-3, with TRBD2 matching 14 bases. CDR3 length: 16 residues. J lost 7 bases, V lost 4 bases, and 8 bases had no gene match. The V gene's germline CDR1 is SGHNT and CDR2 YYREEE (reference sequence).

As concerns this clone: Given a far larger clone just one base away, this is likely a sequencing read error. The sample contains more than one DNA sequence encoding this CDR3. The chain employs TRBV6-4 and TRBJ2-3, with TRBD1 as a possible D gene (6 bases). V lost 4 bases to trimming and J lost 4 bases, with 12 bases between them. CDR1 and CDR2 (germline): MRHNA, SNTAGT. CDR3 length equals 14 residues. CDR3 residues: CASSGSGESDTQYF. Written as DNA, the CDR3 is TGTGCCAGCAGTGGCTCAGGGGAGTCAGATACGCAGTATTTT.

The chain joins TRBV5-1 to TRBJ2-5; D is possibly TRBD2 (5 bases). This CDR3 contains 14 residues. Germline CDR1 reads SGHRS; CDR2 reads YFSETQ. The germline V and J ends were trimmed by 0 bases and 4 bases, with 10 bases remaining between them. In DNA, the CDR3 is TGCGCCAGCAGCTTGGCCGCGGGCGGAGAGACCCAGTACTTC. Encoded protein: CASSLAAGGETQYF.

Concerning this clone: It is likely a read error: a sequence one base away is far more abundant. The CDR3 sequence: CTSSQEVVSTGELFF. The CDR3 bases are TGTACCAGCAGCCAAGAAGTTGTTAGCACCGGGGAGCTGTTTTTT. This sequence joins TRBV4-2 and TRBJ2-2; D unclear. CDR1 LGHNA and CDR2 YNFKEQ come from the germline V gene. The CDR3 covers 15 residues.

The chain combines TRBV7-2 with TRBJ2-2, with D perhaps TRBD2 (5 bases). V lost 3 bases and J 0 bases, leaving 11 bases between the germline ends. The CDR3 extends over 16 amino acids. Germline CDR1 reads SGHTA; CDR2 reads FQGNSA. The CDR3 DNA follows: TGTGCCAGCAGCTTTAAGGCGGAGGCGAACACCGGGGAGCTGTTTTTT. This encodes CASSFKAEANTGELFF.

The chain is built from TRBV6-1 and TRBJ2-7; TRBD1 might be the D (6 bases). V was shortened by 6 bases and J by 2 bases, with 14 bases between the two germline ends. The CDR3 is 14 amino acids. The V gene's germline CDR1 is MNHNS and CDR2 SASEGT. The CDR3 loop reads CASRARTAAYEQYF. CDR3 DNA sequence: TGTGCCAGCAGAGCCCGGACAGCAGCCTACGAGCAGTACTTC.

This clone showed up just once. The CDR3 nucleotides read TGCGCCAGCAGCTTGGCCGCAGAAGGGGCTCATGAGCAGTTCTTC. It is translated as CASSLAAEGAHEQFF. This chain connects TRBV5-1 to TRBJ2-1, with D tentatively TRBD1 (5 bases). The germline V gene encodes CDR1 SGHRS and CDR2 YFSETQ. V lost 0 bases and J lost 8, with 15 bases in between. This CDR3 is built from 15 residues. Full variable domain (outside the CDR3, taken from reference TRBV5-1 and TRBJ2-1): KAGVTQTPRYLIKTRGQQVTLSCSPISGHRSVSWYQQTPGQGLQFLFEYFSETQRNKGNFPGRFSGRQFSNSRSEMNVSTLELGDSALYLCASSLAAEGAHEQFFGPGTRLTVL.